Sequencing of this TCR beta chain was carried out in a study of blood T cell repertoires in COVID-19. Background on the study: PBMCs, B-cell-depleted T cells, or T cells were the source of the cDNA or gDNA that made up the material.

V shed 5 bases and J shed 4 bases, with 11 bases lying between them. Germline lookup yields CDR1 SQVTM and CDR2 ANQGSEA. The CDR3 contains 12 residues. Profiled with immunoSEQ multiplex PCR; TCRdb holds only in-frame clones, not every one. There are about 210,000 clones in the sample; 80% occur only once, and about 4.3% lies in the top ten. This TCR was sampled from a man aged 30 to 39 with acute COVID-19. The chain carries TRBV29-1 and TRBJ1-2, with unresolved D. The specimen sequenced was PBMCs or T cells enriched from blood (not recorded which). The CDR3 is CSVYEPFYGYTF. CDR3 nucleotide sequence: TGCAGCGTTTACGAGCCTTTCTATGGCTACACCTTC. Full variable domain (rest looked up from reference TRBV29-1 and TRBJ1-2): SAVISQKPSRDICQRGTSLTIQCQVDSQVTMMFWYRQQPGQSLTLIATANQGSEATYESGFVIDKFPISRPNLTFSTLTVSNMSPEDSSIYLCSVYEPFYGYTFGSGTRLTVV.